One sample yielded the 9 T cell receptor beta chains listed below, sequenced in a study of CD8 T cells in ankylosing spondylitis. Their antigen targets remain unknown. TCRdb used MiXCR to reprocess the 5' RACE reads, holding one entry per CDR3 protein. The data contain 220,000 or so distinct CDR3 sequences, about a sixth of them seen just once; the ten biggest clones take up about two fifths. Overall study results and limits: For ankylosing spondylitis blood, a TCR beta motif of 7 or 8 highly homologous variants appeared characteristic.

The sample taken for sequencing was blood, either unsorted or a sorted T cell fraction (not recorded which). Receptors originate from a male donor with ankylosing spondylitis.

This clonotype was detected only a few times. This chain uses TRBV15 with TRBJ2-1, with TRBD2 identical over 8 bases. The CDR3 has 16 residues. The V and J ends lost 0 bases and 6 bases, in that order; junction bases with no gene match: 7. CDR1 is LNHNV and CDR2 is YYDKDF in the germline V gene (reference sequence). CDR3 coding DNA: TGTGCCACCAGCAGAGAAGGCGGGGGGCTGTTCAATGAGCAGTTCTTC. Translation gives CATSREGGGLFNEQFF. Filled out from reference TRBV15 and TRBJ2-1, the complete variable domain reads DAMVIQNPRYQVTQFGKPVTLSCSQTLNHNVMYWYQQKSSQAPKLLFHYYDKDFNNEADTPDNFQSRRPNTSFCFLDIRSPGLGDTAMYLCATSREGGGLFNEQFFGPGTRLTVL.

About this clonotype: The germline gene is not matched at one end of the junction; a read error may be the cause. V and J are TRBV27 and TRBJ2-5; either TRBD1 or TRBD2 may supply D (6 bases each). This CDR3 spans 14 amino acids. The germline gives CDR1 MNHEY, CDR2 SMNVEV (reference sequence). The CDR3 protein is CASSLLGGQETQCF. Here the CDR3 DNA reads TGTGCCAGCAGTTTATTAGGGGGGCAAGAGACGCAGTGCTTC.

This chain connects TRBV7-3 to TRBJ2-1; 10 bases match TRBD2. The CDR3 runs to 19 residues. Germline CDR1 reads SGHTA; CDR2 reads FQGTGA. J lost 0 bases, V lost 10 bases, and 18 bases had no gene match. The CDR3 spells CAISLAAGGFTSSYNEQFF. Written as DNA, the CDR3 is TGTGCCATCAGTTTGGCAGCGGGAGGGTTTACGAGCTCCTACAATGAGCAGTTCTTC.

The rearrangement links TRBV5-4 to TRBJ2-7; either TRBD1 or TRBD2 may fit D (5 bases each). CDR1 is SGHNT, CDR2 YYREEE, per germline (reference sequence). The germline V and J ends were trimmed by 1 base and 13 bases, with 18 bases remaining between them. The CDR3 loop spans 13 amino acids. The CDR3 DNA sequence: TGTGCCAGCAGCTTGTTGGGGGACCCGGCTCTATACTTC. Translation: CASSLLGDPALYF.

The V and J genes are TRBV9 and TRBJ1-4, with 8 bases matching TRBD1. With V trimmed by 3 bases and J by 4 bases, 8 bases remained unmatched. The V gene's germline CDR1 is SGDLS and CDR2 YYNGEE. This CDR3 spans 16 amino acids. The CDR3 here is CASSEGRTGHNEKLFF. The CDR3 nucleotides are TGTGCCAGCAGCGAGGGTCGGACAGGGCATAATGAAAAACTGTTTTTT.

V usage is TRBV5-1 and J usage is TRBJ2-2; 15 bases line up with TRBD2. Germline CDR1 SGHRS, CDR2 YFSETQ. The CDR3 contains 17 residues. Trimming took 4 bases from V and 1 from J; bases not matched to a gene: 2. CDR3 protein: CASSGTSGGLNTGELFF. The CDR3 nucleotides are TGCGCCAGCAGCGGGACTAGCGGGGGGCTGAACACCGGGGAGCTGTTTTTT.

The J gene is TRBJ2-7, the V gene TRBV4-3; 7 bases match TRBD1. Losses at the gene ends were 0 bases for V and 0 bases for J; bases not matched to a gene: 2. The CDR3 spans 15 residues. Germline CDR1 reads LGHNA; CDR2 reads YSLEER. Here the CDR3 reads CASSQDDRDSYEQYF. The CDR3 nucleotides are TGCGCCAGCAGCCAAGATGACAGGGACTCCTACGAGCAGTACTTC.

For the CDR3, the DNA is TGCAGCGTTCGTCGAGACTACGAGCAGTACTTC. Amino acids: CSVRRDYEQYF. J is TRBJ2-7 and V is TRBV29-1; D gene ambiguous. Trimming removed 5 bases from V and 3 bases from J, with 8 bases in between. Germline loops: CDR1 SQVTM, CDR2 ANQGSEA. This CDR3 has 11 amino acids.

This clonotype was detected a few times. J is TRBJ2-1 and V is TRBV6-1, with D tentatively TRBD2 (6 bases). Deletions cut 6 bases from V and 7 bases from J, with 16 bases between. The CDR3 has 14 residues. Per the germline V gene, CDR1 is MNHNS and CDR2 is SASEGT. This CDR3 reads CASSPYFRGNEQFF. CDR3 nucleotide sequence: TGTGCCAGCAGCCCATACTTCCGGGGGAATGAGCAGTTCTTC.